The rows below give T cell receptor beta chains drawn from one sample of a study of cytomegalovirus exposure and HLA in healthy donors. Assay: immunoSEQ multiplex PCR; the TCRdb copy retains only in-frame clones and omits some. The sample lists 130,000 or so clones; 89% were seen once. The specimen was PBMCs. These receptors were taken from a man aged 25 to 40 in good health and CMV-seronegative. Both conserved end residues are part of each CDR3. The order of the fields is V gene, clone size, D gene, J gene, CDR3 DNA, CDR3 protein. D genes are given only for firm matches. Size is omitted from some rows. Given values are once, few, many or a class for expanded clones.

V gene: TRBV18; clone size: few; D gene: -; J gene: TRBJ1-2; CDR3 DNA: TGTGCCAGCTCACCCGGGGTAGGGGGCTATGGCTACACCTTC; CDR3 protein: CASSPGVGGYGYTF
V gene: TRBV7-8; clone size: -; D gene: TRBD2; J gene: TRBJ2-1; CDR3 DNA: TGTGCCAGCAGCTTACTGGCGGGGGGGATGGGCAGTGAGCAGTTCTTC; CDR3 protein: CASSLLAGGMGSEQFF
V gene: TRBV4-3; clone size: -; D gene: TRBD1; J gene: TRBJ1-4; CDR3 DNA: TGCGCCAGCAGCCAAGAAGGTCGGGACAGCTATGAAAAACTGTTTTTT; CDR3 protein: CASSQEGRDSYEKLFF
V gene: TRBV6-5; clone size: -; D gene: -; J gene: TRBJ1-2; CDR3 DNA: TGTGCCAGCAGGACCACCCGGGGTTATGGCTACACCTTC; CDR3 protein: CASRTTRGYGYTF
V gene: TRBV6-4; clone size: -; D gene: TRBD1; J gene: TRBJ2-1; CDR3 DNA: TGTGCCAGCAGTGACCGGACAGGGGGTAGAGATGAGCAGTTCTTC; CDR3 protein: CASSDRTGGRDEQFF
V gene: TRBV27; clone size: -; D gene: TRBD1; J gene: TRBJ1-2; CDR3 DNA: TGTGCCAGCAGTTTACGGGGACAGAACTATGGCTACACCTTC; CDR3 protein: CASSLRGQNYGYTF
V gene: TRBV12-2; clone size: -; D gene: -; J gene: TRBJ1-2; CDR3 DNA: TGTGCAAGTCGCCCTGGGACAGGTGGCTACACCTTC; CDR3 protein: CASRPGTGGYTF
V gene: TRBV5-1; clone size: -; D gene: -; J gene: TRBJ2-3; CDR3 DNA: TGCGCCAGCAGCTTTTCTTCAGGGGGGCTCACAGATACGCAGTATTTT; CDR3 protein: CASSFSSGGLTDTQYF
V gene: TRBV27; clone size: -; D gene: TRBD2; J gene: TRBJ2-1; CDR3 DNA: TGTGCCAGCAGTTTATATGGCGCGGGGGGGCAGTTCTTC; CDR3 protein: CASSLYGAGGQFF
V gene: TRBV7-2; clone size: -; D gene: -; J gene: TRBJ1-6; CDR3 DNA: TGTGCCAGCAGCTTATTTTTAGCCCGGAGCTCCTATAATTCACCCCTCCACTTT; CDR3 protein: CASSLFLARSSYNSPLHF
V gene: TRBV7-9; clone size: -; D gene: -; J gene: TRBJ1-2; CDR3 DNA: TGTGCCAGCAGCTTAGAAGGGGGATCGTACGTCTATGGCTACACCTTC; CDR3 protein: CASSLEGGSYVYGYTF
V gene: TRBV2; clone size: -; D gene: TRBD1; J gene: TRBJ1-4; CDR3 DNA: TGTGCCAGCAGTGAGAGGACAGGGGGCGTAGGAAAACTGTTTTTT; CDR3 protein: CASSERTGGVGKLFF
V gene: TRBV5-5; clone size: once; D gene: TRBD1; J gene: TRBJ1-2; CDR3 DNA: TGTGCCAGCAGCTTGGCAGGGACAGCCAGCTATGGCTACACCTTC; CDR3 protein: CASSLAGTASYGYTF
V gene: TRBV5-6; clone size: -; D gene: TRBD1; J gene: TRBJ1-1; CDR3 DNA: TGTGCCAGCAGCTTGGTCGGGGGACAGGGTGACACTGAAGCTTTCTTT; CDR3 protein: CASSLVGGQGDTEAFF
V gene: TRBV7-9; clone size: -; D gene: -; J gene: TRBJ2-2; CDR3 DNA: TGTGCCAGCAGCTCCCCCGGACACGACACCGGGGAGCTGTTTTTT; CDR3 protein: CASSSPGHDTGELFF
V gene: TRBV15; clone size: once; D gene: -; J gene: TRBJ2-5; CDR3 DNA: TGTGCCACCAGCAGAGGCCGTAGCGAGACCCAGTACTTC; CDR3 protein: CATSRGRSETQYF
V gene: TRBV11-1; clone size: -; D gene: -; J gene: TRBJ1-6; CDR3 DNA: TGTGCCAGCAGCTTACGGCGGACACAAAATTCACCCCTCCACTTT; CDR3 protein: CASSLRRTQNSPLHF
V gene: TRBV6-6; clone size: -; D gene: TRBD2; J gene: TRBJ2-3; CDR3 DNA: TGTGCCAGCAGTTACGAGCGGGGGAGATCAGATACGCAGTATTTT; CDR3 protein: CASSYERGRSDTQYF
V gene: TRBV27; clone size: -; D gene: -; J gene: TRBJ2-7; CDR3 DNA: TGTGCCAGCAGTCTTGGACAGACCTACGAGCAGTACTTC; CDR3 protein: CASSLGQTYEQYF
V gene: TRBV7-9; clone size: -; D gene: TRBD2; J gene: TRBJ2-7; CDR3 DNA: TGTGCCAGCAGCTGGGAGGGTTACGAGCAGTACTTC; CDR3 protein: CASSWEGYEQYF
V gene: TRBV2; clone size: -; D gene: TRBD1; J gene: TRBJ2-5; CDR3 DNA: TGTGCCAGCAGCCACAGGGGGACAGTACAAGAGACCCAGTACTTC; CDR3 protein: CASSHRGTVQETQYF
V gene: TRBV6-1; clone size: -; D gene: -; J gene: TRBJ2-7; CDR3 DNA: TGTGCCAGCAGTCAAGGGGCGGCGGGCCTATCCTACGAGCAGTACTTC; CDR3 protein: CASSQGAAGLSYEQYF
V gene: TRBV19; clone size: once; D gene: TRBD1; J gene: TRBJ1-2; CDR3 DNA: TGTGCCAGTAGCGGACAGGCGGTTGGCTACACCTTC; CDR3 protein: CASSGQAVGYTF
V gene: TRBV7-9; clone size: -; D gene: -; J gene: TRBJ2-3; CDR3 DNA: TGTGCCAGCAGCGTTTACACAGATACGCAGTATTTT; CDR3 protein: CASSVYTDTQYF
V gene: TRBV6-1; clone size: -; D gene: -; J gene: TRBJ1-4; CDR3 DNA: TGTGCCAGCAGTTCAGGACAGACTGAAAAACTGTTTTTT; CDR3 protein: CASSSGQTEKLFF
V gene: TRBV7-9; clone size: -; D gene: -; J gene: TRBJ2-7; CDR3 DNA: TGTGCCAGCAGCAAACCCGGGGGTCCCGAGCAGTACTTC; CDR3 protein: CASSKPGGPEQYF
V gene: TRBV29-1; clone size: -; D gene: -; J gene: TRBJ2-7; CDR3 DNA: TGCAGCGTTGGACTACAAGGTACGGGAAGGGACGAGCAGTACTTC; CDR3 protein: CSVGLQGTGRDEQYF
V gene: TRBV4-1; clone size: -; D gene: -; J gene: TRBJ2-3; CDR3 DNA: TGCGCCAGCAGCCAAGATCCAGGGGCCGGCACAGATACGCAGTATTTT; CDR3 protein: CASSQDPGAGTDTQYF
V gene: TRBV29-1; clone size: -; D gene: -; J gene: TRBJ2-5; CDR3 DNA: TGCAGCGTTGAAGCGGGGGGCCGGGGAGAGACCCAGTACTTC; CDR3 protein: CSVEAGGRGETQYF
V gene: TRBV29-1; clone size: -; D gene: TRBD1; J gene: TRBJ1-2; CDR3 DNA: TGCAGCGTTGAAGGACAGGGAGATGATGGCTACACCTTC; CDR3 protein: CSVEGQGDDGYTF